The TCR beta chain described here comes from a study of blood T cell repertoires in COVID-19. As for the study in general: Samples taken during acute and convalescent COVID-19 were collected in the United States, Italy and Spain. Nucleic acid was either cDNA or gDNA, and it came from T cells, B-cell-depleted T cells, or PBMCs.

V lost 5 bases to trimming and J lost 0 bases; unmatched junction nucleotides: 18. Germline-derived CDR1 and CDR2 are MDHEN and SYDVKM. The CDR3 sequence is 20 residues long. While infection was still active, Seattle patients were enrolled and then followed longitudinally. Per the authors' pipeline: By means of reference gene primer amplification, nucleated cell counts were estimated. Method: immunoSEQ multiplex PCR; TCRdb's copy keeps in-frame clones and lacks some. The DNA was the basis for D and trimming; V, J and clone size are from that table. The sample includes approximately 190,000 clones, around 76% of them seen just once.

The genes are TRBV28 and TRBJ1-4; 7 nucleotides match TRBD1. Sequencing was performed on peripheral blood. The clonotype was recovered from a woman aged 60 to 75 with COVID-19, enrolled during active disease. The chain's CDR3 is CASSTHRGAFFVATNEKLFF. The DNA for the CDR3 is TGTGCCAGCAGTACTCACAGGGGAGCCTTTTTTGTTGCAACTAATGAAAAACTGTTTTTT.